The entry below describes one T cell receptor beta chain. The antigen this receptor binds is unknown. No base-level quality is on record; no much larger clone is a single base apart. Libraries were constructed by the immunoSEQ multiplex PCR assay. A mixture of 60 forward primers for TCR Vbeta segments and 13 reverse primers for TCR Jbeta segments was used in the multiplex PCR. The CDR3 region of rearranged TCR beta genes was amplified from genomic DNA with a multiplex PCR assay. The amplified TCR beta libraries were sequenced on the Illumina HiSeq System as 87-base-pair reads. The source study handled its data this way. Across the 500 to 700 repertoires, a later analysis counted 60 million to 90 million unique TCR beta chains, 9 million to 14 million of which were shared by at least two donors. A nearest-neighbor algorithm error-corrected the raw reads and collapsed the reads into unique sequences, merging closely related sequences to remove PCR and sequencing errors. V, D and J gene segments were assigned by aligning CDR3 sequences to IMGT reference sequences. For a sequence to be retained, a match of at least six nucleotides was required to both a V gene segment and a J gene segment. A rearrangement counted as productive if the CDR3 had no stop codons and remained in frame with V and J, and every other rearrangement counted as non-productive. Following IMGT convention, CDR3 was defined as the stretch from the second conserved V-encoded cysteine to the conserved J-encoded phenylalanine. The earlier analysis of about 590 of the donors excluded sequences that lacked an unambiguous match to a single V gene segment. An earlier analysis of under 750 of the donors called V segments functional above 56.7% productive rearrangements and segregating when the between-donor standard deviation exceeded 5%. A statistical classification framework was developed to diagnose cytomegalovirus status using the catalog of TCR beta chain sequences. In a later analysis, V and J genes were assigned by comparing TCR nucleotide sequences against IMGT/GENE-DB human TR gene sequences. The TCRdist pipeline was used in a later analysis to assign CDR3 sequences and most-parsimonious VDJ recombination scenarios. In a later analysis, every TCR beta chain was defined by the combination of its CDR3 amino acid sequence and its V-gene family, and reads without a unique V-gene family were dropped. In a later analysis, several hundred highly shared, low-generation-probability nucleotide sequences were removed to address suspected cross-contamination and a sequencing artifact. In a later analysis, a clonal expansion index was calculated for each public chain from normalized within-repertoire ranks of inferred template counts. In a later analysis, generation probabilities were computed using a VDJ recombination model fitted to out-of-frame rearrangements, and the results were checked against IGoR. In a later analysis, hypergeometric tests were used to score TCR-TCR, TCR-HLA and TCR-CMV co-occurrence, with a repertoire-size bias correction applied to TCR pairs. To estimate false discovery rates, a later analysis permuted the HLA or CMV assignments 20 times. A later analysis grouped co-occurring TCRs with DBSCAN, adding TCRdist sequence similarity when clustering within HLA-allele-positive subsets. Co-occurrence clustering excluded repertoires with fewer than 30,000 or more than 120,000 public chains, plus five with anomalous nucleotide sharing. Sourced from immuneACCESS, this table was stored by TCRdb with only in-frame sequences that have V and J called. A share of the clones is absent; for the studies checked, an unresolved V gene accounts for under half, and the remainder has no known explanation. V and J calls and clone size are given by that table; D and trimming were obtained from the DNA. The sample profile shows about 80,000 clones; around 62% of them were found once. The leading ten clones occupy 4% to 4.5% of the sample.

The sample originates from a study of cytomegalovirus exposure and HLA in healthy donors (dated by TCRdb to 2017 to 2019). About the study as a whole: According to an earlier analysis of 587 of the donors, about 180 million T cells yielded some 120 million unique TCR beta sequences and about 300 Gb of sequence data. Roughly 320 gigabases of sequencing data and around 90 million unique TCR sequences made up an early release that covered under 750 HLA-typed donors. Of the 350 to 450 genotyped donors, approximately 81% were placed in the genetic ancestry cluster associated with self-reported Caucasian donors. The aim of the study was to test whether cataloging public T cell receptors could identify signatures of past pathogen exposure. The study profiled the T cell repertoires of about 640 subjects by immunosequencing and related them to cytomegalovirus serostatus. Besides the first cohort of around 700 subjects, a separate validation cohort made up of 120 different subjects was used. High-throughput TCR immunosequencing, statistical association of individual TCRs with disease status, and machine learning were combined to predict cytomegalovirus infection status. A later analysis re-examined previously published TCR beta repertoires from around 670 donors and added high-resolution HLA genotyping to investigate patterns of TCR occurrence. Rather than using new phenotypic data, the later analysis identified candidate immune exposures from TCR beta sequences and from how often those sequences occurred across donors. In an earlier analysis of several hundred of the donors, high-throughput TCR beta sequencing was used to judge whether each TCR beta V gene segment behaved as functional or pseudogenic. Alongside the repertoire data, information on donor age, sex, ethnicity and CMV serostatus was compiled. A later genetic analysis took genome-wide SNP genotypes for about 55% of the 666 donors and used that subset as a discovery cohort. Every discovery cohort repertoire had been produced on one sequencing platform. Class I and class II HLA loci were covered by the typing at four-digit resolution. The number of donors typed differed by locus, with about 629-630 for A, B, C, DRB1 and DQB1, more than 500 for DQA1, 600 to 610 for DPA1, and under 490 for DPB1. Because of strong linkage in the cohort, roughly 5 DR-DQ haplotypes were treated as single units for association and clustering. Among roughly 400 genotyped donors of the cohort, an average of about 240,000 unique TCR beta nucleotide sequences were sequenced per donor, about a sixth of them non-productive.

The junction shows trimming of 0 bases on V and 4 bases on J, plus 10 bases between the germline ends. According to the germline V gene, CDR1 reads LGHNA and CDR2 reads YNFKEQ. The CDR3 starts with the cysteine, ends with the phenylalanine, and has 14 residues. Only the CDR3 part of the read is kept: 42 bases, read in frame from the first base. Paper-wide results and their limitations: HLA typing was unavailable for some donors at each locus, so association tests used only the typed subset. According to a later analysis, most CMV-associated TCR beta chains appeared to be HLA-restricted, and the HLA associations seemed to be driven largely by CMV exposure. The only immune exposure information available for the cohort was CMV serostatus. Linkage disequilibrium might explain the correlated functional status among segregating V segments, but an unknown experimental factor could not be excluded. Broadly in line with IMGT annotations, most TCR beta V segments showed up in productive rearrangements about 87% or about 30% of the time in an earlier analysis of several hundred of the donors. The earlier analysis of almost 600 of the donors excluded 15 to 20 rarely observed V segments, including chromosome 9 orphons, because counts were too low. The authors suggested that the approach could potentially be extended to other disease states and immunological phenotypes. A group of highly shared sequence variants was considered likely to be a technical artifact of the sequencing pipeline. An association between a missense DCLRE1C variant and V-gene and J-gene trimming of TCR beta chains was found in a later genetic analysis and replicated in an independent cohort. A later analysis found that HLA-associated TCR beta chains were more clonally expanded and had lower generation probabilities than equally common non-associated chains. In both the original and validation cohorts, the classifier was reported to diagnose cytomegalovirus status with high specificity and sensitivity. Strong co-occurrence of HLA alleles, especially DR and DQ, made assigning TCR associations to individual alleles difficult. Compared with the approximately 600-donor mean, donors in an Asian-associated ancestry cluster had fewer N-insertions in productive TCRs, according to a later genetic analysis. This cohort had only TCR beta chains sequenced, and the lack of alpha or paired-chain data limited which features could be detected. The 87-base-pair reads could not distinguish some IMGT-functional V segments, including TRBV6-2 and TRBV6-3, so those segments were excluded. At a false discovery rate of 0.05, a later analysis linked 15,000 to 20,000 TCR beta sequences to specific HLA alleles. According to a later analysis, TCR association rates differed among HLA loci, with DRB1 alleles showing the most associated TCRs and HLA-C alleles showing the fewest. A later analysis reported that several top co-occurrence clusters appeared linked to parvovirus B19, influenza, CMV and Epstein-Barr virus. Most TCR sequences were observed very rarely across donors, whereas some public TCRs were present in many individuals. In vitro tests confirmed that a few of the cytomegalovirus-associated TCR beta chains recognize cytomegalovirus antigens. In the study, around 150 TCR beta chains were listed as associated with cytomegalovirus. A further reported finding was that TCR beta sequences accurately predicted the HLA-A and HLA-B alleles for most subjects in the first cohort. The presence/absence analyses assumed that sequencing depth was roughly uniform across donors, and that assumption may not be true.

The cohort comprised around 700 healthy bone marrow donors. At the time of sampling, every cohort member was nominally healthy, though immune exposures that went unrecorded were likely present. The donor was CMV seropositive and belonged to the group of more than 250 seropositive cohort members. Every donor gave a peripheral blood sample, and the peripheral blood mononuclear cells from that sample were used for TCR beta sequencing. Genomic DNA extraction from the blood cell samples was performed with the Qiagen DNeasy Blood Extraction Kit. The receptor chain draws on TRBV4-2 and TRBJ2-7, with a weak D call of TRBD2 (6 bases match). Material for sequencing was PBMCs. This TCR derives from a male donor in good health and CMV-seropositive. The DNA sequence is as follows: TGTGCCAGCAGCCAAGAACTAGCCCGATACGAGCAGTACTTC. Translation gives CASSQELARYEQYF.